This entry is about one TCR beta chain. No cognate antigen has been identified for it. It has no much larger one-base neighbor in the sample; base qualities were not kept. This entry belongs to a study of cytomegalovirus exposure and HLA in healthy donors (dated by TCRdb to the late 2010s). About the study as a whole: In an earlier analysis of 550 to 750 of the donors, about 270 Gb of sequence data and 120 million or so unique TCR beta sequences from about 179 million T cells were reported. A later analysis re-analyzed previously published TCR beta repertoires from approximately 670 donors and added high-resolution HLA genotyping to study TCR occurrence patterns. In an earlier analysis of 587 of the donors, high-throughput TCR beta sequencing was used to judge whether each TCR beta V gene segment behaved as functional or pseudogenic. Besides the first cohort of more than 650 subjects, a separate validation cohort made up of roughly 130 different subjects was used. Every discovery cohort repertoire had been produced on one sequencing platform. Several DR-DQ haplotypes were handled as single units for association and clustering because linkage in the cohort was strong. The study aimed to test whether signatures of past pathogen exposure could be identified by cataloging public T cell receptors. The T cell repertoires of some 670 subjects were profiled by immunosequencing and related to cytomegalovirus serostatus. Of the approximately 400 genotyped donors, 65% to 90% fell in the genetic ancestry cluster associated with self-reported Caucasian donors. A later genetic analysis used genome-wide SNP genotypes for about 60% of the roughly 700 donors, treating that subset as a discovery cohort. HLA typing covered class I and class II loci at four-digit resolution. High-throughput TCR immunosequencing, statistical association of individual TCRs with disease status, and machine learning were combined to predict cytomegalovirus infection status. The number of typed donors differed by locus: 629-630 for A, B, C, DRB1 and DQB1; 522 for DQA1; 606 for DPA1; and some 470 for DPB1. Among about 360 genotyped donors of the cohort, an average of approximately 230,000 unique TCR beta nucleotide sequences were sequenced per donor, roughly 18% of them non-productive. Donor age, sex, ethnicity and CMV serostatus were compiled alongside the repertoire data. Rather than drawing on any new phenotypic data, the later analysis identified candidate immune exposures from TCR beta sequences and the way those sequences occurred across donors. About 280 gigabases of sequencing data and around 85 million unique TCR sequences made up an early release that covered several hundred HLA-typed donors. The full study reports these points: Because some donors lacked HLA typing at each locus, the association tests relied only on the typed subset. In vitro tests confirmed that a few of the cytomegalovirus-associated TCR beta chains recognize cytomegalovirus antigens. Compared with the approximately 720-donor mean, donors in an Asian-associated ancestry cluster had fewer N-insertions in productive TCRs, according to a later genetic analysis. Correlated functional status among segregating V segments might be attributable to linkage disequilibrium, but an unknown experimental factor could not be ruled out. A total of 150 or so TCR beta chains were listed by the study as associated with cytomegalovirus. A further reported finding was that TCR beta sequences accurately predicted the HLA-A and HLA-B alleles for most subjects in the first cohort. The sequencing pipeline was judged likely to have produced a cluster of highly shared sequence variants as a technical artifact. Some IMGT-functional V segments, including TRBV6-2 and TRBV6-3, could not be told apart with the 87-base-pair reads, so those segments were excluded. Assigning TCR associations to individual alleles was difficult when HLA alleles, especially DR and DQ, strongly co-occurred. At a false discovery rate of 0.05, a later analysis linked about 16,000 TCR beta sequences to specific HLA alleles. The earlier analysis of fewer than 750 of the donors excluded around 17 rarely observed V segments, including chromosome 9 orphons, because counts were too low. A later genetic analysis associated a missense DCLRE1C variant with V-gene and J-gene trimming of TCR beta chains, and an independent cohort replicated the association. Sequencing depth was assumed to be roughly uniform across donors in the presence/absence analyses, though that assumption may not hold. Cytomegalovirus status was reported to be diagnosed by the classifier with high specificity and sensitivity in both the original and validation cohorts. Across donors, most TCR sequences were observed very rarely, whereas some public TCRs were present in many individuals. In a later analysis, the rate of TCR association differed among HLA loci, with DRB1 alleles having the most associated TCRs and HLA-C alleles having the fewest. Broadly in line with IMGT annotations, most TCR beta V segments showed up in productive rearrangements about 87% or about 30% of the time in an earlier analysis of a few hundred of the donors. According to the authors, the approach could potentially be generalized to other disease states and immunological phenotypes. Compared with equally common non-associated chains, HLA-associated TCR beta chains in a later analysis were more clonally expanded and had lower generation probabilities. The cohort was sequenced for TCR beta chains only, and without alpha or paired-chain data the features that could be detected were limited. A later analysis reported that several top co-occurrence clusters appeared linked to parvovirus B19, influenza, CMV and Epstein-Barr virus. Immune exposure information for the cohort was limited to CMV serostatus. In a later analysis, most CMV-associated TCR beta chains were found to appear HLA-restricted, with HLA associations seemingly driven largely by CMV exposure.

As encoded in the germline V gene (reference sequence), CDR1 is SEHNR while CDR2 is FQNEAQ. Here V drops 5 bases and J drops 7 bases, and the junction holds 21 bases not matched to any gene. The CDR3 holds 19 amino acids from the cysteine to the phenylalanine. Just the 57-base CDR3 DNA is kept, in frame starting at base 1. In total, approximately 690 healthy bone marrow donors made up the cohort. At the time of sampling, all cohort members were nominally healthy, though unrecorded immune exposures were likely present. The donor tested CMV seronegative and was one of the 352 seronegative cohort members. A peripheral blood sample was collected from each donor, and TCR beta sequencing was performed on peripheral blood mononuclear cells. The Qiagen DNeasy Blood Extraction Kit was used to extract genomic DNA from the blood cell samples. The library came from the immunoSEQ multiplex PCR assay. For the multiplex PCR, a mixture combining 60 forward primers for TCR Vbeta segments and 13 reverse primers for TCR Jbeta segments was used. The CDR3 region of rearranged TCR beta genes was amplified from genomic DNA with a multiplex PCR assay. The Illumina HiSeq System was used to sequence the amplified TCR beta libraries as 87-base-pair reads. Per the source publication's procedure: In a later analysis, tens of millions of unique TCR beta chains were counted across the roughly 670 repertoires, and roughly 11 million of these chains were shared by at least two donors. Raw reads were error-corrected and collapsed into unique sequences by a nearest-neighbor algorithm in which closely related sequences were merged to remove PCR and sequencing errors. V, D and J gene segments were assigned by aligning CDR3 sequences to IMGT reference sequences. For a sequence to be retained, a match of at least six nucleotides was required to both a V gene segment and a J gene segment. Rearrangements were classified as productive when the CDR3 lacked stop codons and remained in frame with V and J, and all other rearrangements were classified as non-productive. Following IMGT convention, CDR3 was defined as the stretch from the second conserved V-encoded cysteine up to the conserved J-encoded phenylalanine. The earlier analysis of approximately 500 of the donors excluded sequences that lacked an unambiguous match to a single V gene segment. An earlier analysis of several hundred of the donors called V segments functional above 56.7% productive rearrangements and segregating when the between-donor standard deviation exceeded 5%. A statistical classification framework was built for diagnosing cytomegalovirus status from the catalog of TCR beta chain sequences. V and J gene assignment, in a later analysis, came from comparing TCR nucleotide sequences with IMGT/GENE-DB human TR gene sequences. Using the TCRdist pipeline, a later analysis assigned CDR3 sequences along with most-parsimonious VDJ recombination scenarios. A later analysis defined each TCR beta chain by its CDR3 amino acid sequence plus V-gene family, and excluded reads lacking a unique V-gene family. To address suspected cross-contamination and a sequencing artifact, a later analysis removed several hundred highly shared, low-generation-probability nucleotide sequences. In a later analysis, a clonal expansion index was calculated for each public chain from normalized within-repertoire ranks of inferred template counts. Generation probabilities in a later analysis came from a VDJ recombination model fitted to out-of-frame rearrangements, and those results were checked against IGoR. In a later analysis, TCR-TCR, TCR-HLA and TCR-CMV co-occurrence was scored with hypergeometric tests, and a repertoire-size bias correction was applied to TCR pairs. In a later analysis, false discovery rates were estimated by permuting HLA or CMV assignments 20 times. In a later analysis, co-occurring TCRs were grouped using DBSCAN, and TCRdist sequence similarity was added for clustering within HLA-allele-positive subsets. Co-occurrence clustering excluded repertoires with fewer than 30,000 or more than 120,000 public chains, plus five with anomalous nucleotide sharing. Sourced from immuneACCESS, this table was stored by TCRdb with only in-frame sequences that have V and J called. A share of the clones is absent; for the studies checked, an unresolved V gene accounts for under half, and the remainder has no known explanation. That table supplies the V and J calls and clone size; D and trimming were determined from the DNA. The sample data list about 170,000 clones, and over 60% of these were observed just once. Together, the top ten hold around 2.3% of the sample.

This TCR came from a woman in her 50s in good health and CMV-seronegative. The chain uses TRBV7-9 and TRBJ2-1; 9 central nucleotides agree with TRBD2. The specimen sequenced was PBMCs. The nucleotides are TGTGCCAGCAGCGGAAGGGACGGAGCCCGGCTAGCGGGAAGGAATGAGCAGTTCTTC. It is translated as CASSGRDGARLAGRNEQFF.